The 28 T cell receptor beta chains below all came from one sample that was sequenced in a study of blood T cell repertoires in COVID-19. Sequencing used immunoSEQ multiplex PCR; TCRdb keeps in-frame clones, though not all of them. The table has tens of thousands of clones, more than 70% seen once. Sequenced input: peripheral blood. The receptors were sampled from a man aged 55 to 69 with COVID-19, enrolled during active disease.

The rearrangement uses TRBV9 and TRBJ1-3; D remains ambiguous. Trimming removed 4 bases at V and 0 bases at J, with 11 bases between. CDR3 length equals 15 residues. Per germline, CDR1 SGDLS and CDR2 YYNGEE. The CDR3 reads CASSPRLDSGNTIYF. The CDR3 nucleotides are TGTGCCAGCAGCCCCCGACTGGACTCTGGAAACACCATATATTTT.

The gene calls are TRBV11-2 and TRBJ2-3; D not resolved. The CDR3 has 15 residues. V was trimmed by 3 bases and J by 4 bases, leaving 14 bases between them. Per germline, CDR1 SGHAT and CDR2 FQNNGV. The CDR3 loop is CASSFVLGGADTQYF. The CDR3 nucleotides are TGTGCCAGCAGCTTTGTCCTCGGCGGCGCAGATACGCAGTATTTT.

The chain combines TRBV10-3 with TRBJ1-1; maybe TRBD1 (6 bases). Germline-derived CDR1 and CDR2 are ENHRY and SYGVKD. The V gene lost 6 bases and the J gene lost 2 bases, with 13 bases spanning the gap. The CDR3 extends over 14 amino acids. CDR3 protein: CAISPGHRNTEAFF. For the CDR3, the DNA is TGTGCCATCAGCCCGGGACACCGTAACACTGAAGCTTTCTTT.

V is TRBV6-6 and J is TRBJ1-1; D remains ambiguous. The CDR3 extends over 13 amino acids. The V end lost 7 bases, the J end lost 1 base, and 10 bases lay between the germline ends. Germline values: CDR1 MNHNY, CDR2 SVGAGI (reference sequence). The CDR3: CASTPPKNTEAFF. The DNA of the CDR3 is TGTGCCAGCACCCCCCCAAAGAACACTGAAGCTTTCTTT.

The genes are TRBV5-1 and TRBJ1-1; weak D call: TRBD1 (5 bases). Trimming removed 2 bases at V and 1 base at J, with 12 bases between. There are 15 residues in the CDR3. The germline V gene has CDR1 SGHRS and CDR2 YFSETQ. The CDR3 here is CASSFQGGENTEAFF. The CDR3 DNA follows: TGCGCCAGCAGCTTTCAGGGAGGAGAGAACACTGAAGCTTTCTTT.

V gene TRBV4-2 combines with J gene TRBJ1-5; no clear D. CDR3 length equals 16 residues. Per germline, CDR1 LGHNA and CDR2 YNFKEQ. V dropped 0 bases and J dropped 8 bases, with 17 bases sitting between them. The CDR3, as DNA: TGTGCCAGCAGCCAAGAGAGAGGTAGCCGGGATGAGCCCCAGCATTTT. Protein product: CASSQERGSRDEPQHF.

CDR3 bases: TGTGCCAGTAGTACCGGGACTAGCGGGTCACAAGGCACAGATACGCAGTATTTT. Protein product: CASSTGTSGSQGTDTQYF. This chain links TRBV19 with TRBJ2-3; 12 bases agree with TRBD2. Germline values: CDR1 LNHDA, CDR2 SQIVND (reference sequence). This CDR3 contains 18 residues. The ends lost 4 bases at V and 1 base at J; junction bases unmatched: 9.

The chain joins TRBV12-3 or TRBV12-4 to TRBJ2-1; D is possibly TRBD2 (5 bases). This CDR3 contains 13 residues. The V and J ends lost 5 bases and 5 bases respectively, with 10 bases between them. The CDR3 nucleotides are TGTGCCAGCAGTAGGGTTAGCGACAATGAGCAGTTCTTC. It translates to CASSRVSDNEQFF.

The genes are TRBV4-1 and TRBJ1-6; D is unclear. V was cut by 4 bases and J by 0 bases, with 19 bases left in between. Germline V gene data show CDR1 as MGHRA and CDR2 as YSYEKL. CDR3 length: 19 residues. The CDR3 nucleotides are TGCGCCAGCAGCCGTCTAGGAAACCGTCTAAGCTCCTATAATTCACCCCTCCACTTT. Its protein is CASSRLGNRLSSYNSPLHF.

The count of this clone is one. The chain has TRBV4-2 and TRBJ1-2; tentative D call: TRBD1 (5 bases). Germline assignment: CDR1 LGHNA and CDR2 YNFKEQ. The CDR3 totals 14 residues. Trimming shortened V by 1 base and J by 7 bases, and 13 bases separated the two germline ends. CDR3 in amino acids: CASSQGPGNFGYTF. The CDR3 DNA reads TGTGCCAGCAGCCAAGGTCCAGGGAATTTTGGCTACACCTTC.

The CDR3 nucleotides are TGTGCCAGCAGCCAATGGGGGGCGGGGGACACAGATACGCAGTATTTT. As protein: CASSQWGAGDTDTQYF. The genes are TRBV3-1 (or the pseudogene TRBV3-2) and TRBJ2-3, with a tentative D call TRBD2 (7 bases). Per germline, CDR1 LGHDT and CDR2 YNNKEL (reference sequence). With 2 bases removed from V and 2 bases from J, the gap between germline ends came to 14 bases. This CDR3 contains 16 residues.

The V and J genes are TRBV11-2 and TRBJ1-3; TRBD1 might be the D (5 bases). The V end was cut by 5 bases, the J end by 11 bases, with 16 bases between. The CDR3 extends over 13 amino acids. Germline V gives CDR1 SGHAT, CDR2 FQNNGV. CDR3 DNA: TGTGCCAGCAGCCCGATAGGGGAGGTCCCCATATATTTT. It is translated as CASSPIGEVPIYF.

The chain joins TRBV29-1 to TRBJ1-4; D is perhaps TRBD1 (6 bases). This CDR3 spans 14 amino acids. Trimming shortened V by 4 bases and J by 0 bases, and 9 bases separated the two germline ends. From germline, CDR1 is SQVTM and CDR2 ANQGSEA. The CDR3 DNA reads TGCAGCGTTGCGAGGACAGCAACTAATGAAAAACTGTTTTTT. Its protein is CSVARTATNEKLFF.

The rearrangement uses TRBV7-2 and TRBJ2-3; D possibly corresponds to TRBD1 (5 bases). V lost 2 bases and J 4 bases, leaving 19 bases between the germline ends. This CDR3 has 17 amino acids. The germline gives CDR1 SGHTA, CDR2 FQGNSA. DNA for the CDR3: TGTGCCAGCAGCTTAACAGTGTCTGGGGCTCTCCCAGATACGCAGTATTTT. Its protein product is CASSLTVSGALPDTQYF.

The chain has TRBV27 and TRBJ2-7; 7 bases align to TRBD1. The CDR3 has 15 amino acids. The germline V gene has CDR1 MNHEY and CDR2 SMNVEV (reference sequence). The ends lost 3 bases at V and 3 bases at J; junction bases unmatched: 8. CDR3 residues: CASSFSDRENYEQYF. CDR3 nucleotides: TGTGCCAGCAGTTTTTCCGACAGGGAAAACTACGAGCAGTACTTC.

This clone was recorded only once. The chain combines TRBV6-2 or TRBV6-3 with TRBJ2-1; 7 nucleotides align to TRBD2. V trimming: 2 bases; J trimming: 5 bases; junction bases outside the gene matches: 12. Germline CDR1 is MNHEY and CDR2 is SVGEGT. The length of the CDR3 is 17 residues. The CDR3 reads CASSYVSAGTIHNEQFF. The CDR3 DNA reads TGTGCCAGCAGTTACGTTTCAGCCGGGACTATACACAATGAGCAGTTCTTC.

V and J are TRBV24-1 and TRBJ1-3, with TRBD1 matching 7 bases. The CDR3 sequence is 17 residues long. Trimming removed 3 bases from V and 0 bases from J; junction bases left unmatched: 7. Per the germline V gene, CDR1 is KGHDR and CDR2 is SFDVKD. The CDR3 nucleotides are TGTGCCACCAGTGATAAGGACAGGAATATCTCTGGAAACACCATATATTTT. This codes for CATSDKDRNISGNTIYF.

The genes are TRBV2 and TRBJ1-6; D is undetermined. Trimming took off 7 bases at V and 9 bases at J, with 19 bases between the two ends. CDR1 SNHLY and CDR2 FYNNEI come from the germline V gene. CDR3 length: 15 residues. This CDR3 is CASTLSENIGSPLHF. In DNA form, the CDR3 reads TGTGCCAGCACACTCAGCGAGAATATTGGTTCACCCCTCCACTTT.

This sequence joins TRBV5-1 and TRBJ2-3; 7 positions match TRBD1. CDR1 is SGHRS, CDR2 YFSETQ, per germline. The junction had 14 bases not matched to a gene; V was cut back by 7 bases and J by 6 bases. The CDR3 totals 15 residues. The CDR3 DNA reads TGCGCCAGCCAACAGGGGTCCTCCAGATTGGATACGCAGTATTTT. Its protein is CASQQGSSRLDTQYF.

V usage is TRBV2 and J usage is TRBJ1-5; D not certain. The CDR3 consists of 14 residues. Trimming pared 2 bases from V and 0 bases from J, leaving 5 bases between. Germline lookup yields CDR1 SNHLY and CDR2 FYNNEI. The CDR3 loop reads CASSETYSNQPQHF. CDR3 DNA sequence: TGTGCCAGCAGTGAAACCTATAGCAATCAGCCCCAGCATTTT.

The chain carries TRBV6-5 and TRBJ1-1; 8 bases are shared with TRBD1. This CDR3 spans 14 amino acids. Trimming at V came to 2 bases and at J to 7 bases, leaving 6 bases not matched to a gene. Per germline, CDR1 MNHEY and CDR2 SVGAGI. CDR3: CASSYRTGRSEAFF. The DNA for the CDR3 is TGTGCCAGCAGTTACCGGACAGGGCGGAGTGAAGCTTTCTTT.

V gene TRBV18 combines with J gene TRBJ2-3, with 7 positions matching TRBD1. Germline V CDR1 and CDR2: KGHSH, LQKENI. The CDR3 has 14 amino acids. J was trimmed by 2 bases and V by 9 bases; bases with no gene match: 8. CDR3 coding DNA: TGTGCCAGTGCAGACAGGGCCCTCACAGATACGCAGTATTTT. Its protein product is CASADRALTDTQYF.

The chain recombines TRBV3-1 (or the pseudogene TRBV3-2) with TRBJ2-1; 7 bases fit TRBD1. The length of the CDR3 is 14 residues. CDR1 and CDR2 (germline): LGHDT, YNNKEL (reference sequence). V gave up 8 bases and J gave up 2 bases; unmatched junction bases: 6. CDR3 coding DNA: TGTGCCAGCCCGGGACAGCCTACCTACAATGAGCAGTTCTTC. Its protein is CASPGQPTYNEQFF.

This clone came up a few times. The gene calls are TRBV5-3 and TRBJ2-5, with D unclear. TRBV5-3 is an ORF, with its function uncertain. The CDR3 contains 13 residues. V was trimmed by 1 base and J by 4 bases, leaving 8 bases between them. The CDR3 sequence: CARSLLDRETQYF. The CDR3 bases are TGTGCCAGAAGCTTGCTAGATCGAGAGACCCAGTACTTC.

The chain links TRBV4-2 to TRBJ1-6; 9 bases fit TRBD1. Germline assignment: CDR1 LGHNA and CDR2 YNFKEQ. This CDR3 has 15 amino acids. Losses at the gene ends were 1 base for V and 7 bases for J; bases not matched to a gene: 2. The CDR3 bases are TGTGCCAGCAGCCAAGGGACAGGGGAGAATTCACCCCTCCACTTT. This codes for CASSQGTGENSPLHF.

CDR3 sequence reads: CASSQQGLAQETQYF. The CDR3 DNA sequence: TGTGCCAGCAGCCAACAGGGGCTAGCACAAGAGACCCAGTACTTC. The rearrangement joins TRBV3-1 (or the pseudogene TRBV3-2) to TRBJ2-5; D may be TRBD1 (6 bases). The ends were cut back, 2 bases at V and 2 bases at J, with 12 bases in the middle. This CDR3 region has 15 residues. CDR1 and CDR2 from the germline V gene are LGHDT and YNNKEL (reference sequence).

This chain connects TRBV24-1 to TRBJ2-2; maybe TRBD2 (5 bases). Trimming pared 1 base from V and 0 bases from J, leaving 8 bases between. The germline V gene has CDR1 KGHDR and CDR2 SFDVKD. The CDR3 covers 16 residues. The CDR3 coding sequence is TGTGCCACCAGTGATTTCGCGGGCCCGAACACCGGGGAGCTGTTTTTT. It codes for CATSDFAGPNTGELFF.

The V gene is TRBV6-5, the J gene TRBJ2-7, with D possibly matching TRBD1 (6 bases). There are 13 residues in the CDR3. Germline CDR1 is MNHEY and CDR2 is SVGAGI. With 9 bases removed from V and 2 bases from J, the gap between germline ends came to 14 bases. CDR3 residues: CASQDRNTYEQYF. CDR3 nucleotide sequence: TGTGCCAGTCAGGACAGAAATACCTACGAGCAGTACTTC.